Listed below are T cell receptor beta chains from one sample, sequenced in a study of shared clonotypes between healthy human individuals. Assay: immunoSEQ multiplex PCR; the TCRdb copy retains only in-frame clones and omits some. Of 950,000 to 1,300,000 clones listed, roughly 80% are singletons. The sample consisted of memory CD4+ T cells sorted from blood. The receptors originated from a man aged 18 to 30 in good health. Both conserved end residues are part of each CDR3. Fields, in order: D gene, clone size, J gene, V gene, CDR3 protein, CDR3 DNA. The D gene is left open where the match is weak. The size entry is marked missing in some rows and otherwise reads once, few, many or a size class.

D gene: TRBD2
clone size: NA
J gene: TRBJ2-1
V gene: TRBV9
CDR3 protein: CASSLLAGAHNEQFF
CDR3 DNA: TGTGCCAGCAGTCTACTAGCGGGGGCCCACAATGAGCAGTTCTTC

D gene: TRBD2
clone size: NA
J gene: TRBJ2-7
V gene: TRBV30
CDR3 protein: CAWSRTSGIYEQYF
CDR3 DNA: TGTGCCTGGAGTCGGACTAGCGGGATCTACGAGCAGTACTTC

D gene: NA
clone size: NA
J gene: TRBJ2-7
V gene: TRBV25-1
CDR3 protein: CASKVSYEQYF
CDR3 DNA: TGTGCCAGCAAAGTCTCCTACGAGCAGTACTTC

D gene: NA
clone size: NA
J gene: TRBJ2-1
V gene: TRBV11-3
CDR3 protein: CASSPGVSSYNEQFF
CDR3 DNA: TGTGCCAGCAGTCCGGGGGTTAGCTCCTACAATGAGCAGTTCTTC

D gene: NA
clone size: once
J gene: TRBJ2-3
V gene: TRBV14
CDR3 protein: CASSRSFTDTQYF
CDR3 DNA: TGTGCCAGCTCCCGTTCCTTCACAGATACGCAGTATTTT

D gene: NA
clone size: NA
J gene: TRBJ1-1
V gene: TRBV11-2
CDR3 protein: CASKLGLGESTEAFF
CDR3 DNA: TGTGCCAGCAAACTAGGTCTGGGGGAGAGCACTGAAGCTTTCTTT

D gene: NA
clone size: NA
J gene: TRBJ2-3
V gene: TRBV7-9
CDR3 protein: CASSPRTLSTDTQYF
CDR3 DNA: TGTGCCAGCAGCCCACGGACATTAAGCACAGATACGCAGTATTTT

D gene: NA
clone size: NA
J gene: TRBJ1-2
V gene: TRBV9
CDR3 protein: CASSVVASGSFGGYTF
CDR3 DNA: TGTGCCAGCAGCGTAGTGGCATCGGGAAGTTTCGGTGGCTACACCTTC

D gene: NA
clone size: NA
J gene: TRBJ1-6
V gene: TRBV7-9
CDR3 protein: CASSRTGTVSSPLHF
CDR3 DNA: TGTGCCAGCAGCCGAACAGGGACTGTAAGTTCACCCCTCCACTTT

D gene: NA
clone size: NA
J gene: TRBJ1-2
V gene: TRBV9
CDR3 protein: CASSLEGGRANYGYTF
CDR3 DNA: TGTGCCAGCAGCCTTGAGGGGGGGAGAGCTAACTATGGCTACACCTTC

D gene: TRBD1
clone size: NA
J gene: TRBJ2-2
V gene: TRBV2
CDR3 protein: CASLGDRGVAGELFF
CDR3 DNA: TGTGCCAGCTTGGGGGACAGGGGAGTTGCCGGGGAGCTGTTTTTT

D gene: TRBD2
clone size: NA
J gene: TRBJ2-5
V gene: TRBV9
CDR3 protein: CASSVGASGWETQYF
CDR3 DNA: TGTGCCAGCAGCGTAGGGGCTAGCGGGTGGGAGACCCAGTACTTC

D gene: NA
clone size: NA
J gene: TRBJ1-5
V gene: TRBV28
CDR3 protein: CASSRFRDSNQPQHF
CDR3 DNA: TGTGCCAGCAGTCGCTTCCGGGACAGCAATCAGCCCCAGCATTTT

D gene: NA
clone size: NA
J gene: TRBJ2-2
V gene: TRBV14
CDR3 protein: CASSQDYDSQNTGELFF
CDR3 DNA: TGTGCCAGCAGCCAAGATTACGACAGCCAGAACACCGGGGAGCTGTTTTTT

D gene: NA
clone size: many
J gene: TRBJ2-7
V gene: TRBV7-9
CDR3 protein: CASSLDFEQYF
CDR3 DNA: TGTGCCAGCAGCTTAGATTTCGAGCAGTACTTC

D gene: TRBD2
clone size: NA
J gene: TRBJ2-1
V gene: TRBV4-2
CDR3 protein: CASSQAGTSGNNEQFF
CDR3 DNA: TGTGCCAGCAGCCAAGCCGGGACTAGCGGGAATAATGAGCAGTTCTTC

D gene: NA
clone size: NA
J gene: TRBJ1-2
V gene: TRBV6-4
CDR3 protein: CASSRGSGDYGYTF
CDR3 DNA: TGTGCCAGCTCCCGCGGGTCTGGTGACTATGGCTACACCTTC

D gene: TRBD1
clone size: NA
J gene: TRBJ1-2
V gene: TRBV9
CDR3 protein: CASSPVPGQGAHGYTF
CDR3 DNA: TGTGCCAGCAGCCCGGTCCCGGGACAGGGGGCTCATGGCTACACCTTC

D gene: TRBD2
clone size: once
J gene: TRBJ2-3
V gene: TRBV4-1
CDR3 protein: CASSPGGDTDTQYF
CDR3 DNA: TGCGCCAGCAGCCCCGGGGGGGACACAGATACGCAGTATTTT

D gene: NA
clone size: NA
J gene: TRBJ1-6
V gene: TRBV7-2
CDR3 protein: CASSLSPRANNSPLHF
CDR3 DNA: TGTGCCAGCAGCCTAAGTCCCCGGGCCAATAATTCACCCCTCCACTTT

D gene: NA
clone size: NA
J gene: TRBJ2-3
V gene: TRBV30
CDR3 protein: CAWSALDSGADTQYF
CDR3 DNA: TGTGCCTGGAGTGCGCTGGACAGCGGAGCGGATACGCAGTATTTT

D gene: NA
clone size: NA
J gene: TRBJ2-3
V gene: TRBV4-3
CDR3 protein: CASSQDTPRGRASTDTQYF
CDR3 DNA: TGCGCCAGCAGCCAAGACACCCCGAGAGGGCGTGCTAGCACAGATACGCAGTATTTT

D gene: NA
clone size: NA
J gene: TRBJ2-4
V gene: TRBV10-2
CDR3 protein: CASRDSTIAKNIQYF
CDR3 DNA: TGCGCCAGCAGGGACAGCACCATAGCCAAAAACATTCAGTACTTC

D gene: NA
clone size: NA
J gene: TRBJ2-5
V gene: TRBV6-5
CDR3 protein: CASSYARETQYF
CDR3 DNA: TGTGCCAGCAGTTACGCGCGAGAGACCCAGTACTTC

D gene: NA
clone size: few
J gene: TRBJ1-2
V gene: TRBV4-1
CDR3 protein: CASSQDLYGTGYGYTF
CDR3 DNA: TGCGCCAGCAGCCAAGATCTGTACGGGACTGGCTATGGCTACACCTTC

D gene: TRBD2
clone size: NA
J gene: TRBJ2-5
V gene: TRBV5-1
CDR3 protein: CASSLPGRIETQYF
CDR3 DNA: TGCGCCAGCAGCTTACCCGGGAGGATAGAGACCCAGTACTTC